These 22 T cell receptor beta chains originate from one sample sequenced in a study of T cells in Graves' hyperthyroidism and ophthalmopathy. The TCR beta CDR3 regions underwent amplification using RNA transcripts as the source. Researchers ran a first-round RT-PCR on the TCR CDR3 using the HTBI primer set. MiXCR was run by TCRdb on the multiplex PCR reads, yielding one entry per CDR3 protein. The sample lists over 650,000 distinct CDR3 sequences, roughly 15% occurring once. The sequenced material came from blood. The receptor source for this set is a man younger than 30 with Graves' hyperthyroidism.

The CDR3 loop reads CSARPEKGVADTQYF. The CDR3 DNA reads as TGCAGTGCTAGACCCGAAAAGGGGGTCGCAGATACGCAGTATTTT. The chain is built from TRBV20-1 and TRBJ2-3; a weak D match, TRBD1 (6 bases). V gave up 2 bases and J gave up 4 bases, with 16 bases separating them. From germline, CDR1 is DFQATT and CDR2 SNEGSKA (reference sequence). The CDR3 loop spans 15 amino acids.

CDR3 protein: CSVESLGQRIYGYTF. The CDR3 nucleotides are TGCAGCGTTGAAAGCCTGGGACAGCGGATCTATGGCTACACCTTC. The chain couples TRBV29-1 to TRBJ1-2; 7 nucleotides line up with TRBD1. V dropped 2 bases and J dropped 4; count of bases not matched to a gene: 10. Germline V gene lookup returns CDR1 SQVTM and CDR2 ANQGSEA. The CDR3 extends over 15 amino acids.

This clonotype was observed at least ten times. The rearrangement links TRBV28 to TRBJ2-7, with TRBD2 matching 11 bases. The CDR3 totals 19 residues. Losses at the gene ends were 4 bases for V and 0 bases for J; bases not matched to a gene: 14. The V gene's germline CDR1 is MDHEN and CDR2 SYDVKM. The CDR3 reads CASSSPPGTSGYSSYEQYF. CDR3 in DNA: TGTGCCAGCAGTTCCCCTCCCGGGACTAGCGGTTACAGCTCCTACGAGCAGTACTTC. The full variable domain, its missing parts supplied by reference TRBV28 and TRBJ2-7, is DVKVTQSSRYLVKRTGEKVFLECVQDMDHENMFWYRQDPGLGLRLIYFSYDVKMKEKGDIPEGYSVSREKKERFSLILESASTNQTSMYLCASSSPPGTSGYSSYEQYFGPGTRLTVT.

With regard to this clonotype: Just one base apart from a much larger clone, this may be a read error. The chain uses TRBV28 and TRBJ1-1; TRBD1 might be the D (6 bases). Germline lookup yields CDR1 MDHEN and CDR2 SYDVKM. The CDR3 extends over 16 amino acids. Trimming cost V 7 bases and J 1 base, with 19 bases left between them. As DNA, the CDR3 is TGTGCCAGCACCAAGGGGGGAGGGGCAGCGAACACTGAAGCTTTCTTT. It translates to CASTKGGGAANTEAFF.

This clonotype was observed at least ten times. The V gene is TRBV10-3, the J gene TRBJ1-1; tentative D call: TRBD1 (5 bases). Germline V gene lookup returns CDR1 ENHRY and CDR2 SYGVKD. Trimming took off 1 base at V and 0 bases at J, with 6 bases between the two ends. The CDR3 extends over 14 amino acids. The CDR3 here is CAISELGLNTEAFF. The CDR3 bases are TGTGCCATCAGTGAGTTGGGGCTGAACACTGAAGCTTTCTTT.

J is TRBJ2-1 and V is TRBV12-3 or TRBV12-4; D possibly uses TRBD1 or TRBD2 (5 bases each). The CDR3 sequence is 14 residues long. V lost 5 bases and J lost 5, with 13 bases in between. In DNA, the CDR3 is TGTGCCAGCAGTGCCGTCCGGGGCCACAATGAGCAGTTCTTC. It encodes CASSAVRGHNEQFF.

This clonotype occurred many times. The V gene is TRBV3-1, the J gene TRBJ1-5; D uncertain. The CDR3 contains 13 residues. Germline CDR1 is LGHDT and CDR2 is YNNKEL (reference sequence). Between the trimmed V and J ends, which lost 0 bases and 7 bases, there was a span of 7 bases. CDR3 region: CASSQDGGQPQHF. The CDR3 DNA reads TGTGCCAGCAGCCAAGACGGTGGGCAGCCCCAGCATTTT.

This clonotype showed up many times. The genes are TRBV20-1 and TRBJ2-3; D gene unclear. The V gene lost 4 bases and the J gene lost 3 bases, with 17 bases spanning the gap. This CDR3 has 15 residues. Germline lookup yields CDR1 DFQATT and CDR2 SNEGSKA (reference sequence). The CDR3 loop is CSATLQPALTDTQYF. CDR3 coding DNA: TGCAGTGCTACCCTTCAACCCGCGCTGACAGATACGCAGTATTTT.

This clonotype has ten or more counts. Here the CDR3 reads CASRVGTGELFF. CDR3 bases: TGTGCCAGCAGGGTCGGCACCGGGGAGCTGTTTTTT. The chain recombines TRBV2 with TRBJ2-2, with D hard to call. The V gene lost 6 bases and the J gene lost 4 bases, with 6 bases spanning the gap. The germline CDR1 and CDR2 sequences are SNHLY and FYNNEI. The CDR3 length is 12 residues.

The V and J genes are TRBV7-3 and TRBJ2-7, with D perhaps given as TRBD1 or TRBD2 (7 bases each). CDR1 is SGHTA and CDR2 is FQGTGA in the germline V gene. V lost 5 bases and J lost 5, with 19 bases in between. The CDR3 loop spans 15 amino acids. The CDR3 nucleotides read TGTGCCAGCAGCCCAGGGGGGGGAAAGGTCCACGAGCAGTACTTC. Protein sequence: CASSPGGGKVHEQYF.

This clonotype has at least ten counts. J is TRBJ2-7 and V is TRBV20-1; the match to TRBD2 covers 8 bases. V lost 5 bases and J lost 7; bases outside the gene matches: 10. There are 13 residues in the CDR3. Germline-derived CDR1 and CDR2 are DFQATT and SNEGSKA (reference sequence). The CDR3 DNA follows: TGCAGTGCTGATAGCGGGGTGAAGTGGGAGCAGTACTTC. Translating it yields CSADSGVKWEQYF.

There are many counts of this clonotype. As DNA, the CDR3 is TGCAGCGTTGCTGTCAGCGGGAGTTCCTACGAGCAGTACTTC. Protein: CSVAVSGSSYEQYF. The chain has TRBV29-1 and TRBJ2-7, with 8 bases aligning to TRBD2. The CDR3 loop spans 14 amino acids. Germline V gene data show CDR1 as SQVTM and CDR2 as ANQGSEA. Trimming cost V 4 bases and J 1 base; bases outside gene matches: 6.

The chain has TRBV7-2 and TRBJ2-1; no definite D call. Germline V CDR1 and CDR2: SGHTA, FQGNSA. The CDR3 totals 13 residues. Trimming shortened V by 0 bases and J by 10 bases, and 10 bases separated the two germline ends. CDR3 sequence reads: CASSLAVYFEQFF. The CDR3 nucleotides are TGTGCCAGCAGCTTAGCTGTGTACTTCGAGCAGTTCTTC.

This clonotype was counted ten times or more. The chain has TRBV12-3 or TRBV12-4 and TRBJ2-7; D call uncertain. CDR3 length: 14 amino acids. The germline V and J ends were trimmed by 4 bases and 0 bases, with 10 bases remaining between them. This CDR3 is CASSSVSSSYEQYF. Here the CDR3 DNA reads TGTGCCAGCAGTTCCGTCTCGAGCTCCTACGAGCAGTACTTC.

V gene TRBV6-1 combines with J gene TRBJ2-1; D not resolved. V lost 2 bases to trimming and J lost 12 bases, with 8 bases between them. The germline V gene encodes CDR1 MNHNS and CDR2 SASEGT. The length of the CDR3 is 11 residues. Here the CDR3 reads CASSETPTQFF. Here the CDR3 DNA reads TGTGCCAGCAGTGAAACCCCCACGCAGTTCTTC.

This clonotype was seen only a few times. V and J are TRBV2 and TRBJ2-3; a possible D gene is TRBD2 (6 bases). CDR1 is SNHLY, CDR2 FYNNEI, per germline. V lost 3 bases and J lost 0, with 13 bases in between. The CDR3 is 16 amino acids. CDR3 amino acids: CASSDGGTGSTDTQYF. In DNA form, the CDR3 reads TGTGCCAGCAGTGACGGGGGAACGGGAAGCACAGATACGCAGTATTTT.

The chain carries TRBV4-1 and TRBJ2-7; D unresolved. Germline CDR1 reads MGHRA; CDR2 reads YSYEKL. The CDR3 is made up of 13 amino acids. The V end lost 4 bases, the J end lost 3 bases, and 10 bases lay between the germline ends. CDR3 amino acids: CASSPVMGYEQYF. CDR3 bases: TGCGCCAGCAGCCCGGTCATGGGCTACGAGCAGTACTTC.

This rearrangement joins TRBV19 to TRBJ2-1; D gene uncertain. Trimming removed 7 bases at V and 0 bases at J, with 19 bases between. Germline CDR1 reads LNHDA; CDR2 reads SQIVND (reference sequence). The CDR3 loop spans 17 amino acids. CDR3 sequence (DNA): TGTGCCAGTATGTCAGGCTTCGGCAGGAGCTCCTACAATGAGCAGTTCTTC. As protein: CASMSGFGRSSYNEQFF.

The rearrangement uses TRBV24-1 and TRBJ2-3; 10 bases map to TRBD2. The CDR3 is 16 residues long. CDR1 is KGHDR and CDR2 is SFDVKD in the germline V gene. V dropped 6 bases and J dropped 2; count of bases not matched to a gene: 7. CDR3: CATSPTSGAHTDTQYF. The CDR3 bases are TGTGCCACCAGTCCTACTAGCGGGGCCCACACAGATACGCAGTATTTT.

This clonotype appeared a few times. V and J are TRBV6-1 and TRBJ2-1, with 11 bases fitting TRBD2. The CDR3 runs 15 residues. After removal of 5 bases from V and 7 bases from J, the junction contained 7 bases not matched to a gene. CDR1 and CDR2 from the germline V gene are MNHNS and SASEGT. DNA for the CDR3: TGTGCCAGCAGTTTCCAACTAGCGGGGGTAAATGAGCAGTTCTTC. Amino acid sequence: CASSFQLAGVNEQFF.

The chain couples TRBV27 to TRBJ1-2; 9 bases map to TRBD1. This CDR3 has 14 amino acids. Trimming took 6 bases from V and 7 from J; bases not matched to a gene: 9. Germline lookup yields CDR1 MNHEY and CDR2 SMNVEV (reference sequence). CDR3 loop: CASSLGQGSSGYTF. The CDR3 coding sequence is TGTGCCAGCAGCCTCGGACAGGGGTCGAGTGGCTACACCTTC.

There are many counts of this clonotype. The chain uses TRBV3-1 and TRBJ1-1; D not resolved. Per germline, CDR1 LGHDT and CDR2 YNNKEL (reference sequence). V lost 5 bases and J lost 4, with 14 bases in between. This CDR3 region has 14 residues. Here the CDR3 reads CASSATVWGTEAFF. Here the CDR3 DNA reads TGTGCCAGCAGCGCCACTGTATGGGGCACTGAAGCTTTCTTT.